This section outlines one T cell receptor beta chain sequence together with its context. Combining a sample-barcoded 5' primer with a J-beta primer mix, a second PCR ran for about 6 to 11 cycles. TCRdb called the 5' RACE reads again in MiXCR, with one record for every CDR3 protein. Of about 1.6 million distinct CDR3 sequences listed, about 31% are singletons. These data originate in a study of blood T cells in healthy people across ages. The germline V and J ends were trimmed by 7 bases and 5 bases, with 23 bases remaining between them. Per germline, CDR1 MDHEN and CDR2 SYDVKM. This CDR3 is built from 16 residues.

The chain employs TRBV28 and TRBJ2-5, with D hard to call. The clonotype was recovered from a woman aged 25 to 39 in good health. The source material was blood. This CDR3 is CASKPAPGRKEETQYF. In DNA form, the CDR3 reads TGTGCCAGCAAACCTGCCCCCGGAAGAAAGGAGGAGACCCAGTACTTC.